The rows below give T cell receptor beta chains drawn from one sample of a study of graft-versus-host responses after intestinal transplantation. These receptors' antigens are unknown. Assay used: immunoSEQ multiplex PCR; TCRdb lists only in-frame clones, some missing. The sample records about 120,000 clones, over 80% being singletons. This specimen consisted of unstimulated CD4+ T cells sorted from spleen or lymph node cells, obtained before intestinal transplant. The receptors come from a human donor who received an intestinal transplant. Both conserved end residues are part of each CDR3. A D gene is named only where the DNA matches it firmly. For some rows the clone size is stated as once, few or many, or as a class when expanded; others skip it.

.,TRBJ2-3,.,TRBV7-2,CASSRTSGTNTQYF,TGTGCCAGCAGCCGTACCTCAGGGACAAATACGCAGTATTTT
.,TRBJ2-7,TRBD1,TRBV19,CASSPSDRTYYEQYF,TGTGCCAGTAGTCCCTCGGACAGGACCTATTACGAGCAGTACTTC
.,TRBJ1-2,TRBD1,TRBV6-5,CASSYSWDRGGYTF,TGTGCCAGCAGTTACTCGTGGGACAGGGGAGGCTACACCTTC
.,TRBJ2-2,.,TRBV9,CASTRGGTGELFF,TGTGCCAGTACCCGGGGTGGGACCGGGGAGCTGTTTTTT
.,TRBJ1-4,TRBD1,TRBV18,CASSPQDREKLFF,TGTGCCAGCTCACCACAGGACAGGGAAAAACTGTTTTTT
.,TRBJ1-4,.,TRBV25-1,CASSERGRGGNEKLFF,TGTGCCAGCAGTGAACGGGGAAGGGGGGGCAATGAAAAACTGTTTTTT
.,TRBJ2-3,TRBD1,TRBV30,CAGTGRPSTDTQYF,TGTGCCGGGACAGGTCGACCTAGCACAGATACGCAGTATTTT
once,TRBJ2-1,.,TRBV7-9,CASSFTLSNRPPYNEQFF,TGTGCCAGCAGCTTTACGCTAAGTAACAGGCCCCCTTACAATGAGCAGTTCTTC
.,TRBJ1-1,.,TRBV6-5,CASSENPVNTEAFF,TGTGCCAGCAGTGAAAACCCAGTGAACACTGAAGCTTTCTTT
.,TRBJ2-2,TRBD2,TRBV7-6,CASSLVLAGGELFF,TGTGCCAGCAGCTTAGTACTAGCGGGCGGGGAGCTGTTTTTT